This TCR beta chain was retrieved from a study of T cell repertoires in cytomegalovirus infection. Study-wide points: Within the response measured ex vivo, HLA-C-restricted CMV-specific TCR beta clonotypes were dominant.

About this clonotype: The antigen is undetermined. One end of the junction is discordant with germline, which a read error may explain.

TCRdb re-called the reads through MiXCR, storing one row per CDR3 protein. The table lists about 700,000 distinct CDR3 sequences, around 35% of them singletons. CDR1 is MGHRA, CDR2 YSYEKL, per germline. CDR3 length equals 15 residues. This TCR was sampled from a human donor in good health (CMV status not recorded). Some clones in this sample may be carry-over from other donors' samples. The starting material was cultured PBMCs, obtained from culture after CMV antigen stimulation. The rearrangement uses TRBV4-1 and TRBJ2-3; D not certain. The CDR3 region has the DNA TGTGCCAGCAGCTACTCAACGGCAAACACAGATACGCAGTATTTT. Protein product: CASSYSTANTDTQYF.